Sequencing of this T cell receptor beta chain was carried out in a study of blood T cell repertoires in COVID-19. Study in general: Samples representing acute and convalescent COVID-19 were sourced from the United States, Italy and Spain.

Germline values: CDR1 MNHEY, CDR2 SVGAGI. V was pared by 5 bases and J by 7 bases, with 17 bases between. The CDR3 consists of 14 residues. Only in-frame clones appear in the TCRdb table, and some are missing; sequencing was by immunoSEQ multiplex PCR. Here the sample spans some 89,000 clones, 90% being singletons. This TCR was sampled from a man aged 60 to 69 with acute or convalescent COVID-19. The chain couples TRBV6-5 to TRBJ1-1, with D possibly matching TRBD1 (5 bases). Sample: peripheral blood. The CDR3 loop is CASSKLSQGFEAFF. CDR3 DNA: TGTGCCAGCAGTAAGCTATCCCAGGGCTTTGAAGCTTTCTTT.